This T cell receptor beta chain is from a study of response to subunit inactivated influenza vaccine. Between the trimmed V and J ends, which lost 7 bases and 3 bases, there was a span of 16 bases. CDR1 is MDHEN, CDR2 SYDVKM, per germline. This CDR3 has 14 amino acids. This clonotype was found a few times. MiXCR was run by TCRdb on the RT-PCR reads, yielding one entry per CDR3 protein. The sample includes 550,000 to 600,000 distinct CDR3 sequences, approximately 10% of them seen just once. The receptor's source is a man aged 45-65 years who received an inactivated influenza vaccine. The input for sequencing was PBMCs from blood, taken on the day of vaccination. The rearrangement joins TRBV28 to TRBJ2-7, with D tentatively TRBD2 (5 bases). CDR3 nucleotide sequence: TGTGCCAGCAAATCAATTCGGGATTTCTACGAGCAGTACTTC. This gives the protein CASKSIRDFYEQYF.